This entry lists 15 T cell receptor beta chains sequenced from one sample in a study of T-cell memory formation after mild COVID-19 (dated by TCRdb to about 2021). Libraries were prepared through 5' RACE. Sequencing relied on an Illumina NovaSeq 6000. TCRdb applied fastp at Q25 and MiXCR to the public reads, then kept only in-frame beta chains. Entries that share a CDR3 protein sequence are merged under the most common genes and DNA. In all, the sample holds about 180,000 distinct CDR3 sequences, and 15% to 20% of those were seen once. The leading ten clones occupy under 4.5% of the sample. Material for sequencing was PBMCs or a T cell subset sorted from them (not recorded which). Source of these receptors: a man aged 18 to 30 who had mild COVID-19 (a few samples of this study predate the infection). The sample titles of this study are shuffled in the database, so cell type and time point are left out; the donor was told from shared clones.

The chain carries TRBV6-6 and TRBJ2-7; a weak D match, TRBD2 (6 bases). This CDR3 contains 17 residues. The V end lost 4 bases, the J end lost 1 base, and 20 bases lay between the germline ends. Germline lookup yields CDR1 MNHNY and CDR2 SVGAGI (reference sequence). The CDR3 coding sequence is TGTGCCAGCAGTTCTATTGGGGGGTTTAAGATTTCCTACGAGCAGTACGTC. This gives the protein CASSSIGGFKISYEQYV.

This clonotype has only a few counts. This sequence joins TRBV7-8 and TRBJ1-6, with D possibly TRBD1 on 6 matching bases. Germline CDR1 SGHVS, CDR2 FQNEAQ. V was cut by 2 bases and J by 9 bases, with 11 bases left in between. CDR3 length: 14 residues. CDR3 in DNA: TGTGCCAGCAGCTTAAGGGGGATGAGTTCACCCCTCCACTTT. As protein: CASSLRGMSSPLHF. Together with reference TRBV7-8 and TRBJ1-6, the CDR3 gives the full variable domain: GAGVSQSPRYKVAKRGQDVALRCDPISGHVSLFWYQQALGQGPEFLTYFQNEAQLDKSGLPSDRFFAERPEGSVSTLKIQRTQQEDSAVYLCASSLRGMSSPLHFGNGTRLTVT.

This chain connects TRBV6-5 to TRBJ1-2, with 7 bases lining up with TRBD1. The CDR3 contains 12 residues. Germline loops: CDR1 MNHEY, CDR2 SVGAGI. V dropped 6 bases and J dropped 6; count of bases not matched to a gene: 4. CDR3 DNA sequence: TGTGCCAGCAGGCGAGGACAGGATGGCTACACCTTC. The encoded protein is CASRRGQDGYTF.

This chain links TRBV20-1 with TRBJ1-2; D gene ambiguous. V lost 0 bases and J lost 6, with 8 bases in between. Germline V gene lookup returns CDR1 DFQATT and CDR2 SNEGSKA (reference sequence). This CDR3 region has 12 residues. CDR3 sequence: CSARDLVNGYTF. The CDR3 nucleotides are TGCAGTGCTAGAGATTTGGTTAATGGCTACACCTTC.

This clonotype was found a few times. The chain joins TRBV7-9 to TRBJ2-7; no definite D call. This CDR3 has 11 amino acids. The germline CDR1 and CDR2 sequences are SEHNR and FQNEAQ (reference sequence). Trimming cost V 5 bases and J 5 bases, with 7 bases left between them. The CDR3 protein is CASSLQDEQYF. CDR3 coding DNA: TGTGCCAGCAGCCTTCAGGACGAGCAGTACTTC.

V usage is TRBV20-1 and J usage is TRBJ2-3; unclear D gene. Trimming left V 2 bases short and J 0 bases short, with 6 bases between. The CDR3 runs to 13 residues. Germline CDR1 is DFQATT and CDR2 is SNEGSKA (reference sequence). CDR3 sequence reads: CSARSPSTDTQYF. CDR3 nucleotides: TGCAGTGCTAGAAGTCCGAGCACAGATACGCAGTATTTT.

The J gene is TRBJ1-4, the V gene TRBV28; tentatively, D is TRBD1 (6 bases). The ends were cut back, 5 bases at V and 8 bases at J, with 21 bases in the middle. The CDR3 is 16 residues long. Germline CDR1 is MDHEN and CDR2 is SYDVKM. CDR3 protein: CASSGSYTGLGEKLFF. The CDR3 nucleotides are TGTGCCAGCAGTGGTTCTTATACAGGGTTAGGAGAAAAACTGTTTTTT. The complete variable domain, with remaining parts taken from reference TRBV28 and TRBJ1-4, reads DVKVTQSSRYLVKRTGEKVFLECVQDMDHENMFWYRQDPGLGLRLIYFSYDVKMKEKGDIPEGYSVSREKKERFSLILESASTNQTSMYLCASSGSYTGLGEKLFFGSGTQLSVL.

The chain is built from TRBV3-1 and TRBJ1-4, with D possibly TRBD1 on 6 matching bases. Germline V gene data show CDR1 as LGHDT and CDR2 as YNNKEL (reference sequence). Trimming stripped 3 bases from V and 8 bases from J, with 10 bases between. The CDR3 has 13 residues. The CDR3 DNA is TGTGCCAGCAGCCAGGGGGCAGAGGAAAAACTGTTTTTT. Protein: CASSQGAEEKLFF.

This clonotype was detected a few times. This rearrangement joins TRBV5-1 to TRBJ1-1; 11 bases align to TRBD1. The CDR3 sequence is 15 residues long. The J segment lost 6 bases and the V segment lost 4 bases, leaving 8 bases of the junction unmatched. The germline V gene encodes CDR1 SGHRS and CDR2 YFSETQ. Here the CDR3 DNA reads TGCGCCAGCAGCAGGACAGGACAGGGGGCGGCTGAAGCTTTCTTT. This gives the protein CASSRTGQGAAEAFF.

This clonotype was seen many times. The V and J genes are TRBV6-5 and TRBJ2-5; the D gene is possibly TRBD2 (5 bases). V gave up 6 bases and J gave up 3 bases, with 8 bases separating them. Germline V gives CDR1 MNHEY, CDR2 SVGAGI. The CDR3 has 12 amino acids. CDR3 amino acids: CASRVGEETQYF. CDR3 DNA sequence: TGTGCCAGCAGGGTGGGAGAAGAGACCCAGTACTTC.

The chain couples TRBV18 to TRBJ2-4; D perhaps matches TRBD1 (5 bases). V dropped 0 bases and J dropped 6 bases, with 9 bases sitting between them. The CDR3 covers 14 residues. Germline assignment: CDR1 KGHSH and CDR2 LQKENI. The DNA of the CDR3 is TGTGCCAGCTCACCACCGGGGCAGGCAAACATTCAGTACTTC. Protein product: CASSPPGQANIQYF.

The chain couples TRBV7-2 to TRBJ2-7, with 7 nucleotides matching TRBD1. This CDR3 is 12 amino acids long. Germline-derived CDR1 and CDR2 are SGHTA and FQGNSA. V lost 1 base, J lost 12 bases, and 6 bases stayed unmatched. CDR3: CASSLDRGPAYV. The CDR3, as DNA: TGTGCCAGCAGCTTAGACAGGGGTCCCGCGTACGTC.

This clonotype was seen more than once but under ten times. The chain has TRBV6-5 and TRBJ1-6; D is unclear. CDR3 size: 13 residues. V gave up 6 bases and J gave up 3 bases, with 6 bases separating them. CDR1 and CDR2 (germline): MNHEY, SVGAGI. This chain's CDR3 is CASRLGYNSPLHF. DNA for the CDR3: TGTGCCAGCAGGCTGGGCTATAATTCACCCCTCCACTTT.

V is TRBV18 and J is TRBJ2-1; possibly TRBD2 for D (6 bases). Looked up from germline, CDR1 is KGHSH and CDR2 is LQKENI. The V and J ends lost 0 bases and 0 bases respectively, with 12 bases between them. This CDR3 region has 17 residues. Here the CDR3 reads CASSPPAGLSSYNEQFF. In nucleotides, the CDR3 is TGTGCCAGCTCACCACCGGCGGGGCTGAGCTCCTACAATGAGCAGTTCTTC.

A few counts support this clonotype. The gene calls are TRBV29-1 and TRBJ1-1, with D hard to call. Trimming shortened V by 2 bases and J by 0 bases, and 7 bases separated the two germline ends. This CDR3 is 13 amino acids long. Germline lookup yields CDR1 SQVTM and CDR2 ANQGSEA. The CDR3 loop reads CSVETWLNTEAFF. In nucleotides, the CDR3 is TGCAGCGTTGAAACCTGGTTGAACACTGAAGCTTTCTTT.